This passage covers 20 T cell receptor beta chains from one sample sequenced in a study of T cells in Graves' hyperthyroidism and ophthalmopathy. From RNA transcripts, TCR beta CDR3 regions were amplified. First-round RT-PCR of the TCR CDR3 relied on the HTBI primer set. TCRdb fed the multiplex PCR reads into MiXCR, producing one record per CDR3 protein. Among over 650,000 distinct CDR3 sequences, over 15% were seen once, and the ten largest hold approximately 8%. The sample was blood. These receptors came from a young man with Graves' hyperthyroidism.

This chain links TRBV28 with TRBJ2-1; D unresolved. Per the germline V gene, CDR1 is MDHEN and CDR2 is SYDVKM. This CDR3 is 15 amino acids long. Trimming took 6 bases from V and 5 from J, leaving 17 bases between them. The CDR3 loop reads CASSERYRGHNEQFF. The DNA of the CDR3 is TGTGCCAGCAGCGAAAGGTACCGCGGCCACAATGAGCAGTTCTTC.

As regards this clonotype: A read error may explain this, as a much larger clone is one base away. The chain combines TRBV9 with TRBJ2-7; 9 bases align to TRBD1. Germline V gene data show CDR1 as SGDLS and CDR2 as YYNGEE. The V and J ends lost 5 bases and 7 bases, in that order; junction bases with no gene match: 22. There are 18 residues in the CDR3. CDR3: CASRVSSFVGTGISEQYF. CDR3 nucleotide sequence: TGTGCCAGCAGGGTTTCTTCTTTTGTCGGGACAGGGATTTCTGAGCAGTACTTC. The variable domain in full, with the rest retrieved from reference TRBV9 and TRBJ2-7, is DSGVTQTPKHLITATGQRVTLRCSPRSGDLSVYWYQQSLDQGLQFLIQYYNGEERAKGNILERFSAQQFPDLHSELNLSSLELGDSALYFCASRVSSFVGTGISEQYFGPGTRLTVT.

The chain couples TRBV28 to TRBJ1-5; D remains unclear. V lost 7 bases and J lost 3, with 7 bases in between. The CDR3 totals 12 residues. Germline V lookup: CDR1 MDHEN, CDR2 SYDVKM. The CDR3 spells CASTGYNQPQHF. CDR3 bases: TGTGCCAGCACGGGGTACAATCAGCCCCAGCATTTT.

This sequence joins TRBV4-1 and TRBJ2-5, with 7 bases lining up with TRBD1. The CDR3 totals 16 residues. The germline gives CDR1 MGHRA, CDR2 YSYEKL. The V and J ends lost 4 bases and 5 bases, in that order; junction bases with no gene match: 13. The DNA of the CDR3 is TGCGCCAGCAGCCCCGGACAGGTGTTGATGGTGGAGACCCAGTACTTC. As protein: CASSPGQVLMVETQYF.

This clonotype occurred many times. The J gene is TRBJ1-1, the V gene TRBV6-5; D might be TRBD1 (5 bases). Trimming took off 0 bases at V and 4 bases at J, with 12 bases between the two ends. The CDR3 spans 15 residues. Germline V gene sequence: CDR1 MNHEY, CDR2 SVGAGI. CDR3 region: CASSYSRGGGTEAFF. In DNA form, the CDR3 reads TGTGCCAGCAGTTACTCCCGTGGTGGGGGCACTGAAGCTTTCTTT.

This clonotype has a count of ten or more. The V and J genes are TRBV15 and TRBJ1-1; D is unclear. Germline V gene data show CDR1 as LNHNV and CDR2 as YYDKDF (reference sequence). With 2 bases removed from V and 4 bases from J, the gap between germline ends came to 14 bases. The CDR3 covers 15 residues. The CDR3 here is CATSRPWREATEAFF. The CDR3 coding sequence is TGTGCCACCAGCAGACCCTGGAGGGAGGCCACTGAAGCTTTCTTT.

This clonotype showed up many times. J is TRBJ2-1 and V is TRBV20-1; 10 bases align to TRBD2. The V segment lost 3 bases and the J segment 9 bases; nucleotides outside the gene matches: 11. Germline lookup yields CDR1 DFQATT and CDR2 SNEGSKA (reference sequence). This CDR3 is 15 amino acids long. The CDR3 reads CSARVGVAGGGEQFF. The CDR3 bases are TGCAGTGCTAGGGTTGGGGTAGCGGGAGGTGGTGAGCAGTTCTTC.

At least ten counts were recorded for this clonotype. The gene calls are TRBV18 and TRBJ2-6; D gene ambiguous. Trimming left V 8 bases short and J 0 bases short, with 5 bases between. The CDR3 runs to 13 residues. Looked up from germline, CDR1 is KGHSH and CDR2 is LQKENI. The CDR3 nucleotides are TGTGCCAGCCACACCTCTGGGGCCAACGTCCTGACTTTC. As protein: CASHTSGANVLTF.

J is TRBJ2-7 and V is TRBV4-2; maybe TRBD1 (5 bases). V was clipped by 1 base and J by 1 base, with 14 bases between them. There are 16 residues in the CDR3. Germline loops: CDR1 LGHNA, CDR2 YNFKEQ. CDR3 sequence: CASSQVRGSPSYEQYF. CDR3 nucleotides: TGTGCCAGCAGCCAAGTTAGGGGTTCGCCTTCCTACGAGCAGTACTTC.

This clonotype was found a few times. This chain joins TRBV24-1 and TRBJ2-1; 9 nucleotides match TRBD2. Germline CDR1 is KGHDR and CDR2 is SFDVKD. There are 18 residues in the CDR3. Trimming cost V 6 bases and J 1 base; bases outside gene matches: 12. The CDR3 bases are TGTGCCACCAGTCCGGCGCGGGAGGGAATCGGATCCTACAATGAGCAGTTCTTC. Residues: CATSPAREGIGSYNEQFF.

This clonotype was seen repeatedly, ten times or more. This chain joins TRBV20-1 and TRBJ2-1; no clear D gene. The CDR3 has 12 amino acids. In germline, CDR1 is DFQATT, CDR2 SNEGSKA (reference sequence). V gave up 5 bases and J gave up 4 bases, with 9 bases separating them. Here the CDR3 DNA reads TGCAGTGCTCAGAAGGGTTACAATGAGCAGTTCTTC. Encoded protein: CSAQKGYNEQFF.

This clonotype was observed a handful of times. The chain joins TRBV5-5 to TRBJ2-1; 13 bases map to TRBD2. Germline CDR1 is SGHKS and CDR2 is YYEKEE (reference sequence). CDR3 length equals 21 residues. The V and J ends lost 5 bases and 9 bases, in that order; junction bases with no gene match: 26. The CDR3 region is CASSFLGQGTSGRAIFREQFF. The CDR3 DNA is TGTGCCAGCAGTTTTCTAGGACAGGGAACTAGCGGGAGGGCCATTTTCCGTGAGCAGTTCTTC.

The chain couples TRBV4-1 to TRBJ1-5, with 7 bases lining up with TRBD1. V gave up 2 bases and J gave up 0 bases; unmatched junction bases: 1. The CDR3 totals 15 residues. The germline V gene encodes CDR1 MGHRA and CDR2 YSYEKL. The CDR3: CASSQRGLSNQPQHF. The DNA for the CDR3 is TGCGCCAGCAGCCAAAGGGGGCTTAGCAATCAGCCCCAGCATTTT.

This clonotype appeared many times. The rearrangement joins TRBV10-3 to TRBJ2-5; TRBD1 is a possible D gene (6 bases). The germline gives CDR1 ENHRY, CDR2 SYGVKD. The ends were cut back, 5 bases at V and 2 bases at J, with 6 bases in the middle. The CDR3 has 12 amino acids. CDR3 in amino acids: CAISQGQETQYF. The DNA for the CDR3 is TGTGCCATCAGTCAGGGGCAAGAGACCCAGTACTTC.

This clonotype was detected ten times or more. The chain combines TRBV6-2 or TRBV6-3 with TRBJ2-6; D ambiguous. Germline CDR1 and CDR2: MNHEY and SVGEGT. This CDR3 comprises 14 residues. The V and J ends lost 0 bases and 1 base respectively, with 1 base between them. The CDR3 region is CASSYSSGANVLTF. DNA of the CDR3: TGTGCCAGCAGTTACTCGTCTGGGGCCAACGTCCTGACTTTC.

This clonotype was seen more than once but under ten times. Its ends do not fully match the called genes, so a read error is possible. This chain links TRBV13 with TRBJ2-5, with 11 positions matching TRBD2. This CDR3 is built from 14 residues. Germline-derived CDR1 and CDR2 are PRHDT and FYEKMQ (reference sequence). The CDR3 loop reads CATQTSGSKEAQYF. In DNA, the CDR3 is TGTGCCACCCAAACTAGCGGGAGTAAAGAGGCCCAGTACTTC.

This clonotype was observed a handful of times. CDR3 protein: CARGDISEKLFF. CDR3 nucleotide sequence: TGTGCCAGAGGGGACATCAGTGAAAAACTGTTTTTT. The chain combines TRBV6-1 with TRBJ1-4; D perhaps matches TRBD1 (6 bases). The V gene's germline CDR1 is MNHNS and CDR2 SASEGT. The CDR3 is 12 residues long. V gave up 9 bases and J gave up 7 bases, with 12 bases separating them.

The rearrangement joins TRBV2 to TRBJ2-7, with 13 positions matching TRBD2. From germline, CDR1 is SNHLY and CDR2 FYNNEI. Trimming took 6 bases from V and 2 from J; bases not matched to a gene: 7. CDR3 size: 16 residues. The CDR3, as DNA: TGTGCCAGCAGCGCCCCGGGACTAGCGGGACCCTACGAGCAGTACTTC. This translates into CASSAPGLAGPYEQYF.

The chain links TRBV29-1 to TRBJ2-7; TRBD2 matches at 10 bases. Germline CDR1 reads SQVTM; CDR2 reads ANQGSEA. The CDR3 contains 13 residues. V was clipped by 2 bases and J by 6 bases; unmatched bases: 4. The CDR3 region is CSVESLAGVEQYF. The CDR3 DNA reads as TGCAGCGTTGAATCCCTAGCGGGAGTCGAGCAGTACTTC.

The rearrangement uses TRBV9 and TRBJ1-5, with TRBD1 matching over 8 bases. The CDR3 totals 14 residues. V gave up 5 bases and J gave up 7 bases; unmatched junction bases: 8. Germline-derived CDR1 and CDR2 are SGDLS and YYNGEE. The CDR3, as DNA: TGTGCCAGCAGAGAGACAGGGGACCTCCAGCCCCAGCATTTT. It translates to CASRETGDLQPQHF.